The clone carrying this TCR beta chain appeared a few times. Antigen specificity is unknown. The data stem from a study of response to subunit inactivated influenza vaccine. The CDR3 extends over 14 amino acids. Germline values: CDR1 MNHEY, CDR2 SVGEGT. Between the trimmed V and J ends, which lost 4 bases and 4 bases, there was a span of 13 bases. Study results and limitations: Few additional T cells are recruited per seasonal influenza vaccination, authors suggested.

In TCRdb, the RT-PCR reads were re-called with MiXCR into one record per CDR3 protein. The sample consists of 500,000 to 600,000 distinct CDR3 sequences, 14% of them appearing once. This specimen consisted of PBMCs from blood, obtained about 12 days after vaccination. This sequence was found in a man between 45 and 60 years old who received an inactivated influenza vaccine. The chain employs TRBV6-2 or TRBV6-3 and TRBJ1-1; D unclear. The CDR3 loop is CASSFKGIATEAFF. The CDR3 DNA reads as TGTGCCAGCAGTTTCAAAGGGATCGCCACTGAAGCTTTCTTT.